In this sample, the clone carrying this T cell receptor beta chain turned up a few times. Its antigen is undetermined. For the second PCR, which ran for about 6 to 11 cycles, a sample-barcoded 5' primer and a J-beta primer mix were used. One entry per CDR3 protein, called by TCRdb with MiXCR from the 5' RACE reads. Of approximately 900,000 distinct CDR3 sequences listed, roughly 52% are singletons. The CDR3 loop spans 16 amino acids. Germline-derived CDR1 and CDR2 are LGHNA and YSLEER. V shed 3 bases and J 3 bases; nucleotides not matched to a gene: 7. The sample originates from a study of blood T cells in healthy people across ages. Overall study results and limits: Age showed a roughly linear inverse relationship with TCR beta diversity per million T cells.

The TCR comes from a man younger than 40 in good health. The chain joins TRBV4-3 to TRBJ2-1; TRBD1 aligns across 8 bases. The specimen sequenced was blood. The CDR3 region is CASSHFLGQDYNEQFF. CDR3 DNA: TGCGCCAGCAGCCATTTTTTGGGACAGGACTACAATGAGCAGTTCTTC.